This TCR beta chain appears in the sequencing data of a study of cytomegalovirus exposure and HLA in healthy donors. Findings and limits, study-wide: The authors enumerated over 150 TCR beta chains as linked to cytomegalovirus.

Libraries were prepared by immunoSEQ multiplex PCR; TCRdb keeps only in-frame clonotypes and omits some of them. Of about 270,000 clones listed, 86% were seen once; the top ten hold roughly 0.99%. In regard to this clone: Its target is not known.

The donors were in the approximately 110-subject validation cohort; that cohort was separate from the roughly 730-subject first cohort. V shed 2 bases and J 2 bases; nucleotides not matched to a gene: 8. The CDR3 covers 17 residues. CDR1 and CDR2 from the germline V gene are SGDLS and YYNGEE. The sequencing sample was made of PBMCs. This chain joins TRBV9 and TRBJ2-3, with TRBD2 identical over 10 bases. The sequence derives from a woman in her late teens or twenties in good health and CMV-seronegative. CDR3 sequence reads: CASSVTPTSGYTDTQYF. CDR3 DNA: TGTGCCAGCAGCGTGACTCCGACTAGCGGGTACACAGATACGCAGTATTTT.